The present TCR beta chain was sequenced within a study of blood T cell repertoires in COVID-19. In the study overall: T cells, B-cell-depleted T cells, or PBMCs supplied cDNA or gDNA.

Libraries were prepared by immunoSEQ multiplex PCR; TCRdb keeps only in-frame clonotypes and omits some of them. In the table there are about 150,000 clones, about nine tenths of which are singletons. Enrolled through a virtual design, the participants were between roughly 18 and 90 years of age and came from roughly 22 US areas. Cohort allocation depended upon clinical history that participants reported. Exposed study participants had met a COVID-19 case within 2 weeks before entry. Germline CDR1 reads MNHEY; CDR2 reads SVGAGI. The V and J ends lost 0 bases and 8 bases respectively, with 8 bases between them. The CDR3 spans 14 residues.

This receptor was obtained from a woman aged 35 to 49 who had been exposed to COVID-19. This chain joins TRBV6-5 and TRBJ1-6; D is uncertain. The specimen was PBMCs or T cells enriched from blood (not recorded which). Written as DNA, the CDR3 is TGTGCCAGCAGTTACTCGAGGCAGTATTCACCCCTCCACTTT. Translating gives CASSYSRQYSPLHF.